This record covers a single T cell receptor (beta chain). The CDR3 spans 12 residues. Trimming left V 1 base short and J 5 bases short, with 6 bases between. Germline CDR1 SGHAT, CDR2 FQNNGV. This sample is part of a study of shared clonotypes between healthy human individuals. Study-wide background: Researchers drew samples from two women and a few men aged 18 to 49.

DNA at 200 ng, roughly 27,000 T cell genomes, went into sorted-subset replicate PCRs. Repertoires were generated with immunoSEQ multiplex PCR, while TCRdb's copy carries only in-frame clones and drops some. The table records 2 million to 2.5 million clones, roughly 93% of them present only once. Donors had no recently reported acute infections or vaccinations and were HIV-negative. The source material was naive CD4+ T cells from PBMCs. As to subset: CD45RA+ positively selected. The clonotype originates from a man between 18 and 35 years old in good health. Some clones in this sample may be carry-over from other donors' samples. The chain recombines TRBV11-2 with TRBJ2-7, with D unresolved. The CDR3 here is CASSLVGNEQYF. As DNA, the CDR3 is TGTGCCAGCAGCTTAGTTGGGAACGAGCAGTACTTC. Supplemented by reference TRBV11-2 and TRBJ2-7, the full variable domain reads EAGVAQSPRYKIIEKRQSVAFWCNPISGHATLYWYQQILGQGPKLLIQFQNNGVVDDSQLPKDRFSAERLKGVDSTLKIQPAKLEDSAVYLCASSLVGNEQYFGPGTRLTVT.